Sequencing of this T cell receptor (beta chain) was carried out in a study of regulatory T cells in long-lasting Graves disease. Regarding time point: newly diagnosed GD, antithyroid drugs for less than 3 months. RNA isolated from PBMCs was used to make the TCR library. Libraries of TCR beta came from iRepertoire HTBI primers plus Arm-PCR of CDR3 regions. TCRdb recomputed calls from the multiplex PCR reads with MiXCR, one row per CDR3 protein. This table holds fewer than 650,000 distinct CDR3 sequences, roughly 15% found once. Germline loops: CDR1 MNHEY, CDR2 SVGEGT. Trimming left V 7 bases short and J 5 bases short, with 20 bases between. This CDR3 comprises 16 residues. A further study also used this sample, focusing on T cells in Graves' hyperthyroidism and ophthalmopathy. As reported in that work: When ophthalmopathy did not progress within 18 months, Graves' hyperthyroidism was considered stable. The TCR CDR3 was amplified in a first-round RT-PCR using the HTBI primer set.

The sequencing here drew on peripheral blood mononuclear cells (PBMCs), taken at new diagnosis, from a patient treated with antithyroid drugs. This sequence originates from a woman in her 30s with Graves disease. J is TRBJ2-2 and V is TRBV6-2 or TRBV6-3; D is uncertain. CDR3 in DNA: TGTGCCAGCACCCAAAGGGCCAATCTGGGGACCGGGGAGCTGTTTTTT. Translating gives CASTQRANLGTGELFF.